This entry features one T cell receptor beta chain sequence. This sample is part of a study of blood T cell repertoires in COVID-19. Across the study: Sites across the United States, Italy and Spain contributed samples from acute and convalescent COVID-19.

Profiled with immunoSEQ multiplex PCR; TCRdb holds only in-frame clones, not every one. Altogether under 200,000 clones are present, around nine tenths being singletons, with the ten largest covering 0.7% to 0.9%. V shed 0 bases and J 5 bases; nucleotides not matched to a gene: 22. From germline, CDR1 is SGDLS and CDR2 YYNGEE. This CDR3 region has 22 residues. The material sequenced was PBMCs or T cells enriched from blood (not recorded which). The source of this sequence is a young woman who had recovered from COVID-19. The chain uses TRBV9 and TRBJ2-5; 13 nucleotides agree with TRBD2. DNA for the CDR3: TGTGCCAGCAGCGTAGGGGGTCCAACTAGCGGGAGGGCCCGTACATGCGTGGAGACCCAGTACTTC. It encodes CASSVGGPTSGRARTCVETQYF. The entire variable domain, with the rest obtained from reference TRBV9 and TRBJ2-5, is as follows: DSGVTQTPKHLITATGQRVTLRCSPRSGDLSVYWYQQSLDQGLQFLIQYYNGEERAKGNILERFSAQQFPDLHSELNLSSLELGDSALYFCASSVGGPTSGRARTCVETQYFGPGTRLLVL.